Following are 21 T cell receptor beta chains from one sample sequenced in a study of beta chain features in type 1 diabetes. Notes on the study in general: Among all four CD4+ subsets, Type 1 diabetes patients had TCRB CDR3s that were moderately but significantly shorter.

For these receptors, no antigen is known. Expressed TCRB transcripts were sequenced because the entire RNA isolate underwent reverse transcription. Data came from immunoSEQ multiplex PCR; TCRdb stores just in-frame clones and leaves some out. The sample shows around 40,000 clones, approximately 68% of them seen only once. Material for sequencing was Tregs from blood. These receptor sequences come from a woman between 18 and 30 years old with type 1 diabetes.

In its sample, this clone was seen a few times. V and J are TRBV5-5 and TRBJ2-5, with 7 bases that match TRBD2. This CDR3 comprises 14 residues. The V gene end was trimmed by 6 bases and the J gene end by 4 bases; junction bases not matched to a gene: 9. In germline, CDR1 is SGHKS, CDR2 YYEKEE (reference sequence). In DNA form, the CDR3 reads TGTGCCAGCAACCCAGCGGGACCGCGAGAGACCCAGTACTTC. Encoded protein: CASNPAGPRETQYF.

This clone was counted only a few times. The CDR3 DNA reads TGCGCCAGCAGCCAAGATCAGAAGGGAGGGAAAAAACTGTTTTTT. Protein: CASSQDQKGGKKLFF. The chain joins TRBV4-3 to TRBJ1-4; D is undetermined. Deletions cut 0 bases from V and 9 bases from J, with 14 bases between. The CDR3 is made up of 15 amino acids. The V gene's germline CDR1 is LGHNA and CDR2 YSLEER.

This clone was found a few times. This chain connects TRBV2 to TRBJ2-1, with D tentatively TRBD2 (5 bases). This CDR3 contains 14 residues. The germline gives CDR1 SNHLY, CDR2 FYNNEI. The V end lost 8 bases, the J end lost 2 bases, and 13 bases lay between the germline ends. CDR3: CASRPPGTYNEQFF. Written as DNA, the CDR3 is TGTGCCAGCCGGCCTCCGGGGACCTACAATGAGCAGTTCTTC.

This clone was counted between two and nine times. The chain links TRBV4-2 to TRBJ2-1; 10 bases agree with TRBD2. The CDR3 length is 15 residues. Per germline, CDR1 LGHNA and CDR2 YNFKEQ. J gave up 8 bases and V 5 bases, and 9 bases lay outside the gene matches. CDR3 coding DNA: TGTGCCAGCAGCGAAGGGCTAGCGGGAGTGGATGAGCAGTTCTTC. Translating it yields CASSEGLAGVDEQFF.

This clone was observed a handful of times. CDR3 DNA sequence: TGTGCCAGCAGCTTAGTATTGGCAGGGGTGGATGCTTTCTTT. Translation: CASSLVLAGVDAFF. The J gene is TRBJ1-1, the V gene TRBV7-2; D may be TRBD1 (6 bases). This CDR3 comprises 14 residues. The germline gives CDR1 SGHTA, CDR2 FQGNSA. V was cut by 1 base and J by 11 bases, with 17 bases left in between.

This clone was observed once. The chain combines TRBV23-1 with TRBJ1-1; TRBD1 matches at 7 bases. TRBV23-1 is reported as an ORF; its role is uncertain. This CDR3 comprises 21 residues. V was clipped by 2 bases and J by 0 bases; unmatched bases: 21. As DNA, the CDR3 is TGCGCCAGCAGTCAAGATTGTCAGGGCAGGGGGTATCGGGGTATGAACACTGAAGCTTTCTTT. As protein: CASSQDCQGRGYRGMNTEAFF.

This sequence joins TRBV18 and TRBJ2-7, with D possibly being TRBD1 (5 bases). The CDR3 spans 15 residues. The germline CDR1 and CDR2 sequences are KGHSH and LQKENI. V was trimmed by 3 bases and J by 0 bases, leaving 12 bases between them. The CDR3 reads CASSPRARASYEQYF. DNA for the CDR3: TGTGCCAGCTCACCCAGGGCCCGGGCCTCCTACGAGCAGTACTTC.

The chain joins TRBV19 to TRBJ2-1; the match to TRBD2 covers 8 bases. The germline V gene encodes CDR1 LNHDA and CDR2 SQIVND (reference sequence). The ends lost 6 bases at V and 4 bases at J; junction bases unmatched: 11. The CDR3 consists of 16 residues. CDR3 loop: CASRQPGTSFYNEQFF. The CDR3 bases are TGTGCCAGTAGGCAACCCGGGACTAGTTTTTACAATGAGCAGTTCTTC. Full variable domain (missing parts from reference TRBV19 and TRBJ2-1): DGGITQSPKYLFRKEGQNVTLSCEQNLNHDAMYWYRQDPGQGLRLIYYSQIVNDFQKGDIAEGYSVSREKKESFPLTVTSAQKNPTAFYLCASRQPGTSFYNEQFFGPGTRLTVL.

V is TRBV10-3 and J is TRBJ2-7; 7 nucleotides match TRBD1. J lost 7 bases, V lost 7 bases, and 7 bases had no gene match. Germline V gene sequence: CDR1 ENHRY, CDR2 SYGVKD. The CDR3 has 12 amino acids. Here the CDR3 DNA reads TGTGCCATCAATGAACAGGGGTTGGAGCAGTACTTC. It yields the protein CAINEQGLEQYF.

This sequence joins TRBV5-1 and TRBJ1-1; D gene uncertain. The CDR3 runs 13 residues. Germline V gene lookup returns CDR1 SGHRS and CDR2 YFSETQ. The ends were cut back, 3 bases at V and 3 bases at J, with 9 bases in the middle. The CDR3 protein is CASSSRQDTEAFF. The CDR3 DNA sequence: TGCGCCAGCAGCTCAAGACAAGACACTGAAGCTTTCTTT. The entire variable domain, with the rest obtained from reference TRBV5-1 and TRBJ1-1, is as follows: KAGVTQTPRYLIKTRGQQVTLSCSPISGHRSVSWYQQTPGQGLQFLFEYFSETQRNKGNFPGRFSGRQFSNSRSEMNVSTLELGDSALYLCASSSRQDTEAFFGQGTRLTVV.

This clone was picked up one time. The chain couples TRBV29-1 to TRBJ2-5; maybe TRBD2 (7 bases). This CDR3 comprises 14 residues. Germline V gene lookup returns CDR1 SQVTM and CDR2 ANQGSEA. Between the trimmed V and J ends, which lost 4 bases and 5 bases, there was a span of 17 bases. CDR3: CSVVGGGQIETQYF. The CDR3 DNA is TGCAGCGTTGTGGGGGGGGGCCAGATTGAGACCCAGTACTTC.

This chain links TRBV4-3 with TRBJ1-2, with TRBD1 as a possible D gene (5 bases). CDR3 size: 15 residues. Per the germline V gene, CDR1 is LGHNA and CDR2 is YSLEER. Trimming shortened V by 1 base and J by 1 base, and 10 bases separated the two germline ends. The CDR3 region is CASSQVAGLNYGYTF. The DNA of the CDR3 is TGCGCCAGCAGCCAAGTGGCAGGGCTTAACTATGGCTACACCTTC.

This chain uses TRBV4-1 with TRBJ2-3, with D perhaps TRBD2 (5 bases). V was pared by 0 bases and J by 5 bases, with 9 bases between. Germline V gene lookup returns CDR1 MGHRA and CDR2 YSYEKL. The CDR3 sequence is 14 residues long. CDR3 in DNA: TGCGCCAGCAGCCAAGAACGCGGGTTAGATACGCAGTATTTT. Translating it yields CASSQERGLDTQYF.

The chain joins TRBV11-2 to TRBJ2-1, with 9 positions matching TRBD1. Losses at the gene ends were 4 bases for V and 11 bases for J; bases not matched to a gene: 12. The CDR3 totals 15 residues. CDR1 is SGHAT, CDR2 FQNNGV, per germline. The CDR3 spells CASSSDLAQGAKQFF. CDR3 nucleotide sequence: TGTGCCAGCAGCTCGGACCTCGCACAGGGGGCTAAGCAGTTCTTC.

V usage is TRBV5-1 and J usage is TRBJ2-5, with D possibly being TRBD2 (5 bases). TRBJ2-7 matches the DNA end more closely, so the J call is doubtful. The CDR3 contains 12 residues. Germline assignment: CDR1 SGHRS and CDR2 YFSETQ. The CDR3 sequence: CASSLGGSEQYF. The CDR3, as DNA: TGCGCCAGCAGCTTGGGCGGGTCCGAGCAGTACTTC.

V usage is TRBV13 and J usage is TRBJ1-1; a weak D match, TRBD1 (5 bases). This CDR3 has 14 amino acids. The germline V gene has CDR1 PRHDT and CDR2 FYEKMQ (reference sequence). V was trimmed by 5 bases and J by 10 bases, leaving 20 bases between them. CDR3 nucleotides: TGTGCCAGCAGCGCGGGGACTGCCCGATTAAGAGCTTTCTTT. This codes for CASSAGTARLRAFF. Drawing the rest from reference TRBV13 and TRBJ1-1, the complete variable domain is AAGVIQSPRHLIKEKRETATLKCYPIPRHDTVYWYQQGPGQDPQFLISFYEKMQSDKGSIPDRFSAQQFSDYHSELNMSSLELGDSALYFCASSAGTARLRAFFGQGTRLTVV.

This clone was seen more than once but under ten times. V gene TRBV27 combines with J gene TRBJ2-7; 10 bases agree with TRBD1. CDR3 length: 16 residues. Per the germline V gene, CDR1 is MNHEY and CDR2 is SMNVEV (reference sequence). With 5 bases clipped from V and 7 bases from J, the junction kept 14 bases outside the gene matches. Here the CDR3 reads CASSLRATGTGAEQYF. The CDR3 DNA reads TGTGCCAGCAGTCTGAGAGCCACCGGGACAGGGGCTGAGCAGTACTTC.

The chain has TRBV21-1 and TRBJ1-2. TRBV21-1 is a pseudogene. CDR3 size: 17 residues. The CDR3 loop is CASSNHREGDPNYGYTF. CDR3 in DNA: TGTGCCAGCAGCAATCACAGGGAGGGGGATCCTAACTATGGCTACACCTTC.

The gene calls are TRBV5-1 and TRBJ1-1, with 7 bases lining up with TRBD1. CDR3 length equals 14 residues. With 5 bases clipped from V and 4 bases from J, the junction kept 8 bases outside the gene matches. Germline CDR1 reads SGHRS; CDR2 reads YFSETQ. CDR3 sequence (DNA): TGCGCCAGCAGACCGACAGGGTCGGGCACTGAAGCTTTCTTT. It is translated as CASRPTGSGTEAFF.

This clone turned up a few times. The chain is built from TRBV7-9 and TRBJ2-3; TRBD2 aligns across 7 bases. Trimming at V came to 3 bases and at J to 4 bases, leaving 19 bases not matched to a gene. CDR1 and CDR2 (germline): SEHNR, FQNEAQ (reference sequence). This CDR3 has 19 residues. In DNA form, the CDR3 reads TGTGCCAGCAGCTTCTCCCCGATGGCTGGCGGGAGAGTCGCAGATACGCAGTATTTT. As protein: CASSFSPMAGGRVADTQYF.

The chain links TRBV9 to TRBJ2-1, with a tentative D call TRBD2 (5 bases). V lost 3 bases and J 7 bases, leaving 14 bases between the germline ends. CDR3 size: 14 residues. The germline V gene encodes CDR1 SGDLS and CDR2 YYNGEE. The CDR3 loop reads CASSAGLYGNEQFF. The CDR3 bases are TGTGCCAGCAGCGCGGGGTTGTACGGAAATGAGCAGTTCTTC.